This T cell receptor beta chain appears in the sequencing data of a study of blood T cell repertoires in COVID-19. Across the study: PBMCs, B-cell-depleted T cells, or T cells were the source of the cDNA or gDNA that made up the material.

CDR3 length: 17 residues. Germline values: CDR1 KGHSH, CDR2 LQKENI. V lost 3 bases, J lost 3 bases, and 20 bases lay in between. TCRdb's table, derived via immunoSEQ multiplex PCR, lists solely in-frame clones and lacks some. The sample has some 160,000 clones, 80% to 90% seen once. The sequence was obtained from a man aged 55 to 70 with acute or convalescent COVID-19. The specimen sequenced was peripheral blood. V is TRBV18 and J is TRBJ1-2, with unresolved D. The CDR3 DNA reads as TGTGCCAGCTCACCCGGTGTTTCGAGCGAATGGGACTATGGCTACACCTTC. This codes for CASSPGVSSEWDYGYTF.